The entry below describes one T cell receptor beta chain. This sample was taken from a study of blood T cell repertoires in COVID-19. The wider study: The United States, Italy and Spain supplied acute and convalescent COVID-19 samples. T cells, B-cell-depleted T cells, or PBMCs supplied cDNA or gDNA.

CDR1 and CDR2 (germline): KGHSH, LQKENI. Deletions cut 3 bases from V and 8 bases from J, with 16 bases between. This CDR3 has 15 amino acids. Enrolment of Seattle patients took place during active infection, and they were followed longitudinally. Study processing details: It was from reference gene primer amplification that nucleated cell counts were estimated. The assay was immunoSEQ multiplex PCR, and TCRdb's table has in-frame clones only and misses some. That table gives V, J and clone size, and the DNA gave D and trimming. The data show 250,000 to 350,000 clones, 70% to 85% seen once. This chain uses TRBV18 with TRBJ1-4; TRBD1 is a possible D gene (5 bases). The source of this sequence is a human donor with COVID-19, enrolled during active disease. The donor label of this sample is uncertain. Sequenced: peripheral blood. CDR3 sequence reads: CASSPMGHRNEKLFF. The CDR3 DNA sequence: TGTGCCAGCTCACCCATGGGGCACAGGAACGAAAAACTGTTTTTT.